This TCR beta chain was captured in a study of CD8 T cells in Susac syndrome. The CDR3 sequence is 14 residues long. Trimming left V 1 base short and J 6 bases short, with 12 bases between. Germline values: CDR1 SNHLY, CDR2 FYNNEI. RNA, at roughly 0.45 to 1 ug, was reverse transcribed with random hexamers. TCRdb re-called the immunoSEQ multiplex PCR reads through MiXCR, storing one row per CDR3 protein. Of 160,000 or so distinct CDR3 sequences listed, 85% to 95% were seen once; the top ten hold 0.15% to 0.2%. It was negative isolation that provided the CD8+ and CD4+ T cells, whereas TEMRA cells were enriched by FACS.

The sample was CD8+ T cells from PBMCs. This clonotype was sampled from a human donor with multiple sclerosis. V usage is TRBV2 and J usage is TRBJ1-1, with a tentative D call TRBD1 (5 bases). For the CDR3, the DNA is TGTGCCAGCAGTGAAGAAGTAGGGACGGCTGAAGCTTTCTTT. This gives the protein CASSEEVGTAEAFF.